This TCR beta chain was profiled in a study of blood T cell repertoires in COVID-19. Study as a whole: From T cells, B-cell-depleted T cells, or PBMCs came the material, which was cDNA or gDNA.

The CDR3 consists of 14 residues. The V end was cut by 0 bases, the J end by 6 bases, with 12 bases between. Original data processing: Amplifying reference gene primers gave estimates of nucleated cell counts. The repertoire was sequenced with immunoSEQ multiplex PCR; TCRdb's copy has only in-frame clones and lacks some. The DNA was the basis for D and trimming; V, J and clone size are from that table. The sample consists of over 70,000 clones, about 80% of them appearing once. The material sequenced was peripheral blood. This sequence was found in a human donor in a cohort sampled during active COVID-19. V usage is TRBV6-7 and J usage is TRBJ2-7, with D unclear. TRBV6-7 is reported as an ORF; its role is uncertain. CDR3 sequence (DNA): TGTGCCAGCAGTTACTCGATCCGGGTTAGCGAGCAGTACTTC. Its translation is CASSYSIRVSEQYF.